The source of this T cell receptor beta chain is a study of T cell repertoires in cytomegalovirus infection. Whole-study results and caveats: HLA-C-restricted CMV clonotypes gave the most frequent clonotype in two of eight donors.

With V trimmed by 3 bases and J by 0 bases, 12 bases remained unmatched. The length of the CDR3 is 17 residues. CDR1 is SGHRS and CDR2 is YFSETQ in the germline V gene. Points on this clonotype: Its cognate antigen is unknown.

MiXCR was run by TCRdb on the reads, yielding one entry per CDR3 protein. The sample yields about 310,000 distinct CDR3 sequences, 20% to 25% seen once. The material sequenced was cultured PBMCs, taken from culture after CMV antigen stimulation. This sequence joins TRBV5-1 and TRBJ2-7, with 7 bases fitting TRBD1. The receptor comes from a human donor in good health (CMV status not recorded). Some clones in this sample may be carry-over from other donors' samples. CDR3 nucleotide sequence: TGCGCCAGCAGCTCAAACTTACAGGGGATGGGCTCCTACGAGCAGTACTTC. This gives the protein CASSSNLQGMGSYEQYF.